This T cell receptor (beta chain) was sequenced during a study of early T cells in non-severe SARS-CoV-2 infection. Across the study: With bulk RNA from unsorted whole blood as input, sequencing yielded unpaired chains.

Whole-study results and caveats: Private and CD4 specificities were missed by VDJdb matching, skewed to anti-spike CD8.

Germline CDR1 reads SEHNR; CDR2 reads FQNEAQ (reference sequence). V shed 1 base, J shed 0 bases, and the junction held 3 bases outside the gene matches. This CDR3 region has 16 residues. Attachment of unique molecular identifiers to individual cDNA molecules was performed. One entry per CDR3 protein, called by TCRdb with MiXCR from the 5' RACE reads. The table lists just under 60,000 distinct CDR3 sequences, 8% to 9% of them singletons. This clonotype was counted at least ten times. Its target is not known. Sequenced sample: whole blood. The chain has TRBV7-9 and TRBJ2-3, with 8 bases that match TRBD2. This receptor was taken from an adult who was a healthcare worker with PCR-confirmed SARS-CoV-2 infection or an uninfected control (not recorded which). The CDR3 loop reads CASSLDVAGSTDTQYF. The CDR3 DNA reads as TGTGCCAGCAGCTTAGATGTAGCGGGGAGCACAGATACGCAGTATTTT.